This paragraph reports one T cell receptor (beta chain). The antigen is unknown. J lost 1 base, V lost 0 bases, and 7 bases had no gene match. Germline CDR1 reads SGDLS; CDR2 reads YYNGEE. The CDR3 spans 19 residues. The data are from a study of cytomegalovirus exposure and HLA in healthy donors. In the study overall: A prior study identified some 100 million unique TCR beta sequences from 200 million or so T cells.

The study ran its PCR with 60 Vbeta and 13 Jbeta primers. TCRdb's table, derived via immunoSEQ multiplex PCR, lists solely in-frame clones and lacks some. The table records about 190,000 clones, roughly 80% of them present only once. General study points: An analysis done earlier found most TCR beta V segments productive about 90% or about 30% of the time. The study listed about 150 cytomegalovirus-associated TCR beta chains.

The sequence derives from a man in his forties in good health and CMV-seropositive. The sequencing input was PBMCs. V and J are TRBV9 and TRBJ2-3; TRBD2 matches at 14 bases. The CDR3 region is CASSVVGLAGEVGTDTQYF. DNA of the CDR3: TGTGCCAGCAGCGTAGTGGGACTAGCGGGAGAAGTTGGCACAGATACGCAGTATTTT.